The 28 T cell receptor beta chains in this list originate from one sample, sequenced in a study of post-analysis software for immune sequencing data. Unique molecular identifiers were carried by the TCR beta cDNA libraries. One entry per CDR3 protein results from TCRdb running MiXCR on the PCR reads. The sample has about 160,000 distinct CDR3 sequences, about 36% seen once; the top ten hold roughly 28%. This material consisted of blood, taken after autologous hematopoietic stem cell transplantation. These receptors all stem from a girl aged 10-17 years with multiple sclerosis.

The chain couples TRBV9 to TRBJ2-1; D may be TRBD2 (6 bases). CDR1 is SGDLS, CDR2 YYNGEE, per germline. Trimming shortened V by 2 bases and J by 2 bases, and 11 bases separated the two germline ends. CDR3 length: 15 residues. CDR3 loop: CASSVSGDTYNEQFF. CDR3 DNA sequence: TGTGCCAGCAGCGTTTCGGGAGACACCTACAATGAGCAGTTCTTC.

V is TRBV10-3 and J is TRBJ2-1; D tentatively fits TRBD1 or TRBD2 (5 bases each). Germline lookup yields CDR1 ENHRY and CDR2 SYGVKD. V gave up 4 bases and J gave up 6 bases, with 16 bases separating them. The CDR3 runs 15 residues. CDR3: CAISVGGPLVNEQFF. The CDR3 DNA follows: TGTGCCATCAGTGTTGGGGGACCCTTGGTCAATGAGCAGTTCTTC.

V is TRBV4-3 and J is TRBJ1-5; D is uncertain. CDR1 and CDR2 (germline): LGHNA, YSLEER. The CDR3 has 15 amino acids. Trimming pared 0 bases from V and 7 bases from J, leaving 13 bases between. The DNA of the CDR3 is TGCGCCAGCAGCCAAGACCATTCGGGGAAGCAGCCCCAGCATTTT. This encodes CASSQDHSGKQPQHF.

The chain recombines TRBV6-1 with TRBJ2-1; 10 nucleotides line up with TRBD2. This CDR3 comprises 18 residues. Germline CDR1 and CDR2: MNHNS and SASEGT. V shed 6 bases, J shed 10 bases, and the junction held 21 bases outside the gene matches. The CDR3: CASSSLWNLAGDRSEQFF. The CDR3 DNA reads TGTGCCAGCAGCTCCTTATGGAATCTAGCGGGGGACCGGTCCGAGCAGTTCTTC.

This chain links TRBV7-6 with TRBJ2-5, with D possibly TRBD1 on 7 matching bases. With the DNA end fitting TRBJ2-7 better, the J assignment may be wrong. Germline CDR1 and CDR2: SGHVS and FNYEAQ. The length of the CDR3 is 13 residues. The DNA for the CDR3 is TGTGCCAGCAGTAACAAGCAGGGGGGCGAGCAGTACTTC. Protein: CASSNKQGGEQYF.

This clonotype was recorded once. The rearrangement uses TRBV6-1 and TRBJ2-1, with a tentative D call TRBD1 (5 bases). Trimming left V 1 base short and J 13 bases short, with 17 bases between. The germline V gene encodes CDR1 MNHNS and CDR2 SASEGT. This CDR3 comprises 14 residues. The CDR3 reads CASSEVRDGETQFF. CDR3 in DNA: TGTGCCAGCAGTGAAGTCAGGGATGGAGAGACCCAGTTCTTC.

This clonotype was observed once. The rearrangement uses TRBV5-1 and TRBJ1-6, with D possibly being TRBD1 (6 bases). The CDR3 extends over 16 amino acids. Germline assignment: CDR1 SGHRS and CDR2 YFSETQ. The ends were cut back, 1 base at V and 7 bases at J, with 15 bases in the middle. In DNA form, the CDR3 reads TGCGCCAGCAGCTTGTACGGCAGGGGAAGCAATTCACCCCTCCACTTT. Amino acid sequence: CASSLYGRGSNSPLHF.

This clonotype is deemed medium-sized. The genes are TRBV5-1 and TRBJ2-1; 11 positions agree with TRBD2. Germline V gene sequence: CDR1 SGHRS, CDR2 YFSETQ. The CDR3 has 15 residues. V lost 4 bases to trimming and J lost 4 bases; unmatched junction nucleotides: 4. The CDR3, as DNA: TGCGCCAGCAGCCCGGGACTAGCGGTATACAATGAGCAGTTCTTC. Translating it yields CASSPGLAVYNEQFF.

The V call is TRBV24-1, the J call TRBJ2-2; no firm D call. Germline assignment: CDR1 KGHDR and CDR2 SFDVKD. This CDR3 comprises 13 residues. V dropped 7 bases and J dropped 4 bases, with 9 bases sitting between them. The CDR3 DNA is TGTGCCACCAGAGAACCCAGCACCGGGGAGCTGTTTTTT. Protein product: CATREPSTGELFF.

This clonotype was observed many times. The chain combines TRBV29-1 with TRBJ2-5; 14 bases are a match to TRBD2. CDR3 length: 13 amino acids. V was clipped by 6 bases and J by 11 bases; unmatched bases: 8. Germline CDR1 and CDR2: SQVTM and ANQGSEA. CDR3 coding DNA: TGCAGCGTCATTATGACTAGCGGGAGGGTTCAGTACTTC. Its translation is CSVIMTSGRVQYF.

The CDR3 is CASSPSSAPNEKLFF. CDR3 nucleotide sequence: TGTGCCAGCAGTCCCTCCTCTGCGCCCAATGAAAAACTGTTTTTT. The chain joins TRBV28 to TRBJ1-4; D not resolved. Germline V gives CDR1 MDHEN, CDR2 SYDVKM. The CDR3 loop spans 15 amino acids. V was shortened by 5 bases and J by 5 bases, with 15 bases between the two germline ends.

As for this clonotype: This sequence may be a read error, since a much larger clone differs from it by one base. The CDR3 sequence: CASSWDRGSEAFF. CDR3 nucleotides: TGTGCCAGCAGCTGGGACAGGGGGTCTGAAGCTTTCTTT. V gene TRBV7-2 combines with J gene TRBJ1-1; 11 nucleotides agree with TRBD1. Looked up from germline, CDR1 is SGHTA and CDR2 is FQGNSA. V shed 4 bases, J shed 6 bases, and the junction held 1 base outside the gene matches. The CDR3 is 13 residues long.

The chain links TRBV7-2 to TRBJ1-2; 10 nucleotides line up with TRBD1. V lost 11 bases, J lost 9 bases, and 12 bases stayed unmatched. Germline CDR1 is SGHTA and CDR2 is FQGNSA. The CDR3 runs 13 residues. The CDR3 loop reads CASSSGTGVRYTF. CDR3 sequence (DNA): TGTGCCTCATCTTCAGGGACAGGGGTTCGCTACACCTTC. Using reference TRBV7-2 and TRBJ1-2 for the parts outside the CDR3, the full variable domain is GAGVSQSPSNKVTEKGKDVELRCDPISGHTALYWYRQSLGQGLEFLIYFQGNSAPDKSGLPSDRFSAERTGGSVSTLTIQRTQQEDSAVYLCASSSGTGVRYTFGSGTRLTVV.

The rearrangement links TRBV29-1 to TRBJ1-1; tentative D call: TRBD1 (5 bases). Germline CDR1 reads SQVTM; CDR2 reads ANQGSEA. The germline V and J ends were trimmed by 4 bases and 6 bases, with 24 bases remaining between them. The CDR3 runs 16 residues. This chain's CDR3 is CSVVGVGALEGAEAFF. The CDR3 DNA reads TGCAGCGTTGTGGGGGTAGGAGCCCTGGAGGGTGCTGAAGCTTTCTTT.

This clonotype was detected ten times or more. This chain links TRBV21-1 with TRBJ2-1; TRBD2, the table's D call, lacks a check against the DNA. TRBV21-1 is designated a pseudogene. This CDR3 is built from 12 residues. CDR3 nucleotides: TGTGCCAGCAGGACTAGTAGGTTAGAGCAGTTCTTC. Residues: CASRTSRLEQFF.

This clonotype was counted a few times. The V and J genes are TRBV5-1 and TRBJ2-1; D perhaps matches TRBD2 (6 bases). The CDR3 consists of 14 residues. Trimming removed 2 bases from V and 10 bases from J, with 16 bases in between. The germline CDR1 and CDR2 sequences are SGHRS and YFSETQ. This CDR3 reads CASSFTPGGQEQFF. The CDR3 DNA is TGCGCCAGCAGCTTTACCCCAGGAGGGCAGGAGCAGTTCTTC. The full variable domain, rest sourced from reference TRBV5-1 and TRBJ2-1, is KAGVTQTPRYLIKTRGQQVTLSCSPISGHRSVSWYQQTPGQGLQFLFEYFSETQRNKGNFPGRFSGRQFSNSRSEMNVSTLELGDSALYLCASSFTPGGQEQFFGPGTRLTVL.

This clonotype was seen repeatedly, ten times or more. The chain employs TRBV7-3 and TRBJ2-3, with 9 bases identical to TRBD2. Germline CDR1 reads SGHTA; CDR2 reads FQGTGA. The CDR3 consists of 14 residues. Germline trimming cut 2 bases from V and 5 bases from J; bases unmatched to any gene: 2. The CDR3 DNA reads TGTGCCAGCAGCTTAGGAGCGGGAGGAGATACGCAGTATTTT. Its translation: CASSLGAGGDTQYF.

This chain uses TRBV7-9 with TRBJ2-7; TRBD1 matches at 7 bases. The V gene end was trimmed by 5 bases and the J gene end by 2 bases; junction bases not matched to a gene: 12. CDR1 SEHNR and CDR2 FQNEAQ come from the germline V gene (reference sequence). The CDR3 has 16 amino acids. The CDR3 sequence is CASSPSTGDGAYEQYF. CDR3 nucleotides: TGTGCCAGCAGCCCCTCCACAGGGGACGGGGCCTACGAGCAGTACTTC.

The chain uses TRBV9 and TRBJ2-7; 8 nucleotides align to TRBD2. CDR1 is SGDLS and CDR2 is YYNGEE in the germline V gene. Trimming cost V 4 bases and J 1 base; bases outside gene matches: 10. The CDR3 is made up of 16 amino acids. CDR3: CASSPSVKRGSYEQYF. In DNA form, the CDR3 reads TGTGCCAGCAGCCCCTCAGTTAAGCGGGGGTCCTACGAGCAGTACTTC.

This clonotype was picked up a small number of times. The J gene is TRBJ2-3, the V gene TRBV7-9; TRBD2 might be the D (6 bases). V was trimmed by 5 bases and J by 0 bases, leaving 15 bases between them. CDR3 size: 16 residues. The germline V gene encodes CDR1 SEHNR and CDR2 FQNEAQ (reference sequence). The DNA for the CDR3 is TGTGCCAGCAGCGATGTCCCGGGACTCAGCACAGATACGCAGTATTTT. It specifies CASSDVPGLSTDTQYF. The entire variable domain, with the rest obtained from reference TRBV7-9 and TRBJ2-3, is as follows: DTGVSQNPRHKITKRGQNVTFRCDPISEHNRLYWYRQTLGQGPEFLTYFQNEAQLEKSRLLSDRFSAERPKGSFSTLEIQRTEQGDSAMYLCASSDVPGLSTDTQYFGPGTRLTVL.

The chain carries TRBV27 and TRBJ1-5; D is unresolved. The V gene's germline CDR1 is MNHEY and CDR2 SMNVEV (reference sequence). The CDR3 runs to 15 residues. V shed 5 bases and J shed 0 bases, with 11 bases lying between them. CDR3: CASSLSGYSNQPQHF. The DNA for the CDR3 is TGTGCCAGCAGTCTCTCGGGGTATAGCAATCAGCCCCAGCATTTT.

The sample holds a few counts of this clonotype. The CDR3 spells CASSEVQIYGYTF. CDR3 nucleotides: TGTGCCAGCAGTGAAGTACAGATCTATGGCTACACCTTC. The genes are TRBV6-1 and TRBJ1-2; D gene uncertain. V was trimmed by 1 base and J by 4 bases, leaving 7 bases between them. This CDR3 is built from 13 residues. Germline V gives CDR1 MNHNS, CDR2 SASEGT.

The chain links TRBV9 to TRBJ1-2, with no clear D. In germline, CDR1 is SGDLS, CDR2 YYNGEE. Trimming took off 6 bases at V and 4 bases at J, with 10 bases between the two ends. The length of the CDR3 is 12 residues. CDR3 sequence (DNA): TGTGCCAGCACCCACTTGGGCTATGGCTACACCTTC. It yields the protein CASTHLGYGYTF. The entire variable domain, with the rest obtained from reference TRBV9 and TRBJ1-2, is as follows: DSGVTQTPKHLITATGQRVTLRCSPRSGDLSVYWYQQSLDQGLQFLIQYYNGEERAKGNILERFSAQQFPDLHSELNLSSLELGDSALYFCASTHLGYGYTFGSGTRLTVV.

The rearrangement joins TRBV9 to TRBJ2-3; 8 bases fit TRBD1. The CDR3 runs 15 residues. Looked up from germline, CDR1 is SGDLS and CDR2 is YYNGEE. The ends lost 4 bases at V and 5 bases at J; junction bases unmatched: 9. CDR3 nucleotide sequence: TGTGCCAGCAGCAACCCGACAGGGGTGGGAGATACGCAGTATTTT. It encodes CASSNPTGVGDTQYF.

This clonotype was detected once. This chain connects TRBV5-1 to TRBJ1-2; tentatively, D is TRBD1 (5 bases). V lost 0 bases and J 6 bases, leaving 24 bases between the germline ends. Per the germline V gene, CDR1 is SGHRS and CDR2 is YFSETQ. The CDR3 sequence is 18 residues long. In nucleotides, the CDR3 is TGCGCCAGCAGCTTGGGCTGGGACTCCCTGAACGAGAAAAATGGCTACACCTTC. Protein product: CASSLGWDSLNEKNGYTF.

The J gene is TRBJ1-2, the V gene TRBV6-5, with no clear D. This CDR3 is built from 11 residues. CDR1 MNHEY and CDR2 SVGAGI come from the germline V gene. The V gene lost 4 bases and the J gene lost 7 bases, with 7 bases spanning the gap. CDR3 DNA: TGTGCCAGCAGTTCCAGGTTTGGCTACACCTTC. Its protein is CASSSRFGYTF.

This chain joins TRBV12-3 or TRBV12-4 and TRBJ2-5; a weak D match, TRBD2 (6 bases). Trimming removed 3 bases at V and 1 base at J, with 9 bases between. The CDR3 runs to 14 residues. The CDR3 DNA follows: TGTGCCAGCAGTTTTTGGACTATCCAAGAGACCCAGTACTTC. Translation gives CASSFWTIQETQYF.

In its sample, this clonotype was seen many times. CDR3 DNA sequence: TGCAGCGTTGAAGATATAACGGGAGGGCCTTATACGCAGTATTTT. Its translation: CSVEDITGGPYTQYF. The rearrangement links TRBV29-1 to TRBJ2-3; 8 bases are a match to TRBD2. There are 15 residues in the CDR3. Germline lookup yields CDR1 SQVTM and CDR2 ANQGSEA. V gave up 0 bases and J gave up 7 bases; unmatched junction bases: 9.